This TCR beta chain was identified during a study of shared clonotypes between healthy human individuals (TCRdb year 2020). A note on the overall study: The cohort comprised two women and three men aged 18 to 49 years. To estimate repertoire size and how much clonotype sharing occurs between individuals, the study deeply sequenced the blood TCR repertoires of five healthy adults. To increase sequencing depth and limit assay-specific biases, TCR repertoire library preparation and sequencing were carried out by different laboratories using diverse techniques. Per donor, leukapheresis produced somewhere between about 0.8 and 9 billion PBMCs. Points the paper makes about the study in general: The genetic and exposure-history diversity represented was limited by the small number of donors. Only blood was sampled, and tissue TCR repertoires likely differ from those in blood. Pairwise subsampling indicated that sequencing depth was expected to affect the degree of clonotype sharing among donors.

Healthy HIV-negative adults with no recently reported acute infections or vaccinations were included as donors. Only Caucasian adults living in Nashville, Tennessee, USA were represented among the donors. For unsorted samples, about 90 million PBMCs were counted, and genomic DNA was extracted using the QIAamp DNA Blood Mini kit. Blood was obtained by leukapheresis, after which PBMCs were separated by Ficoll-Histopaque density gradient centrifugation and cryopreserved in liquid nitrogen vapor phase. From its cysteine to its phenylalanine, the CDR3 spans 16 amino acids. Only the CDR3 DNA stays, 48 bases, in frame from base 1. V lost 5 bases and J lost 2 bases, and the count of bases not matched to a germline gene is 11. The germline V gene encodes CDR1 SEHNR and CDR2 FQNEAQ (reference sequence). A remark on this clone: The antigen this receptor binds is unknown. The record has no base qualities; no much larger clone is one base away.

TCR CDR3 regions were amplified from genomic DNA by multiplex PCR using the deep immunoSEQ assay. Extracted genomic DNA from each cell subset was distributed evenly across all wells of several immunoSEQ 96-well plates, and each plate was treated as a replicate. For unsorted PBMC, each replicate PCR was loaded with about 270 ng genomic DNA, equivalent to roughly 33,000 T cell genomes. Ten immunoSEQ deep assay plates were used to sequence unsorted PBMC genomic DNA. The purified libraries were quantified using a Qubit 3.0 fluorometer, sized with a Bioanalyzer 2100, and then quantified again using the KAPA Library Quantification kit. A separate single-read 150-cycle Illumina NextSeq 550 flow cell was used to sequence each immunoSEQ 96-well plate. For the original study's pipeline: Because the immunoSEQ output included only junctional sequences and no quality scores, the filtering could not be the same as the filtering used for full-length reads. To assign V/J genes and CDR3, sequences were annotated using PyIR, a Python wrapper for IgBLAST v1.9, with IMGT germline references. Reads with weak V/J assignments (E-value above 1e-6), missing CDR3, stop codons, out-of-frame junctions, or ambiguous translated residues were removed. V3J clonotypes were defined by identical inferred V gene, J gene, and CDR3 amino acid sequence. To compute the percentage overlap between repertoires, the number of shared unique clonotypes was divided by the size of the smaller repertoire. Repertoire richness was assessed with RTK rarefaction, the Chao1 estimator, and Recon v2.1 estimates of unobserved clonotypes. TCRdb took over this immuneACCESS table, retaining in-frame rearrangements with V and J assigned. Such tables are incomplete; in checked studies, under half of the missing clones stem from an unresolved V gene, and the remainder is unexplained. V, J and clone size were drawn from that table, and D and trimming were deduced from the DNA. The sample table holds some 490,000 clones, of which about 84% were seen once. More than 9.5% of the sample belongs to the ten largest clones.

The clonotype originates from a woman aged 35 to 49 in good health. Some clones in this sample may be carry-over from other donors' samples. The V and J segments used are TRBV7-9 and TRBJ2-5, with 7 bases aligning to TRBD1. Sequencing used PBMCs. The CDR3 in this case is CASSPRQGVGQETQYF. In nucleotides, the sequence is TGTGCCAGCAGCCCCCGACAGGGAGTTGGGCAAGAGACCCAGTACTTC.